The source of this TCR beta chain is a study of regulatory T cells in long-lasting Graves disease. Overall study results and limits: Lower TCR diversity was seen in persistent Graves' patients than in newly diagnosed ones.

Time point noted: newly diagnosed GD, antithyroid drugs for less than 3 months. PBMCs provided the RNA from which the TCR library was made. This clonotype was detected many times. The target antigen is unknown. The CDR3 spans 13 residues. Germline loops: CDR1 MNHNS, CDR2 SASEGT. V shed 11 bases and J shed 3 bases, with 17 bases lying between them. Assembly of TCR beta libraries relied on iRepertoire HTBI primers together with Arm-PCR of CDR3 regions. Each CDR3 protein is one row after TCRdb ran MiXCR on the multiplex PCR reads. The table lists about 470,000 distinct CDR3 sequences, about 15% of them singletons. The same sample was also studied in work on T cells in Graves' hyperthyroidism and ophthalmopathy. As that study records: Participants, patients aged 18 to 65, had newly diagnosed hyperthyroidism with a duration under 2 months.

This TCR was sampled from a woman in her thirties with Graves disease. The chain links TRBV6-1 to TRBJ2-7; D tentatively reads TRBD1 or TRBD2 (5 bases each). The specimen comprised peripheral blood mononuclear cells (PBMCs), sampled at new diagnosis, from a patient treated with antithyroid drugs. Here the CDR3 DNA reads TGTGCCTCCCGGGACGACCTCGTCTACGAGCAGTACTTC. This sequence encodes CASRDDLVYEQYF.